Shown below are 17 T cell receptor beta chains from a single sample sequenced in a study of blood T cell repertoires in COVID-19 (dated by TCRdb to the early 2020s). Library prep was done by the immunoSEQ multiplex PCR assay. TCRdb retrieved this table from immuneACCESS and kept in-frame rearrangements only. Not all clones are present; in checked studies, unresolved V genes account for under half, and no reason is known for the remainder. The sample has 200,000 or so clones on record, roughly 80% of them singletons. The leading ten clones occupy 0.9% to 0.95% of the sample. Material for sequencing was peripheral blood. Source of these receptors: a man aged 55 to 70 with COVID-19, enrolled during active disease.

The CDR3 DNA reads as TGCGCCAGCAGCTTGGAAGGACTTACACCTGGCTACACCTTC. It specifies CASSLEGLTPGYTF. The chain uses TRBV5-1 and TRBJ1-2; D gene uncertain. There are 14 residues in the CDR3. Trimming stripped 0 bases from V and 7 bases from J, with 13 bases between. Germline lookup yields CDR1 SGHRS and CDR2 YFSETQ.

The J gene is TRBJ1-1, the V gene TRBV7-2; tentative D call: TRBD1 (6 bases). In germline, CDR1 is SGHTA, CDR2 FQGNSA. Trimming shortened V by 1 base and J by 10 bases, and 13 bases separated the two germline ends. CDR3 size: 13 residues. The CDR3 sequence is CASSLDGVGGAFF. In DNA form, the CDR3 reads TGTGCCAGCAGCTTAGATGGGGTAGGGGGAGCTTTCTTT.

CDR3 protein: CASSQVSTGRPQHF. CDR3 sequence (DNA): TGTGCCAGCAGCCAAGTGTCCACCGGTCGGCCCCAGCATTTT. V gene TRBV14 combines with J gene TRBJ1-5; no reliable D call. From germline, CDR1 is SGHDN and CDR2 FVKESK. Trimming stripped 1 base from V and 9 bases from J, with 13 bases between. The CDR3 runs 14 residues.

The chain combines TRBV7-9 with TRBJ1-2; 9 bases map to TRBD1. Germline-derived CDR1 and CDR2 are SEHNR and FQNEAQ (reference sequence). This CDR3 contains 19 residues. Germline trimming cut 3 bases from V and 3 bases from J; bases unmatched to any gene: 17. The DNA of the CDR3 is TGTGCCAGCAGCTTCGGATTCCGGGACAGGGATATGGTTGACTATGGCTACACCTTC. This translates into CASSFGFRDRDMVDYGYTF.

The chain carries TRBV28 and TRBJ2-3; no clear D gene. From germline, CDR1 is MDHEN and CDR2 SYDVKM. There are 13 residues in the CDR3. The V end was cut by 6 bases, the J end by 6 bases, with 13 bases between. CDR3 region: CASRIDSLDTQYF. The CDR3 DNA follows: TGTGCCAGCAGGATCGACTCTTTGGATACGCAGTATTTT.

V and J are TRBV4-3 and TRBJ1-2; 7 bases are a match to TRBD1. Trimming removed 0 bases from V and 4 bases from J; junction bases left unmatched: 2. CDR3 length: 14 amino acids. Germline assignment: CDR1 LGHNA and CDR2 YSLEER. The chain's CDR3 is CASSQDRGAYGYTF. As DNA, the CDR3 is TGCGCCAGCAGCCAAGACAGGGGGGCCTATGGCTACACCTTC.

The chain combines TRBV30 with TRBJ1-2; D is uncertain. The V gene's germline CDR1 is GTSNPN and CDR2 SVGIG (reference sequence). This CDR3 region has 13 residues. Trimming cost V 1 base and J 5 bases, with 11 bases left between them. The CDR3 here is CAWSALPGYGYTF. The CDR3 region has the DNA TGTGCCTGGAGTGCTCTCCCGGGTTATGGCTACACCTTC. Drawing the rest from reference TRBV30 and TRBJ1-2, the complete variable domain is SQTIHQWPATLVQPVGSPLSLECTVEGTSNPNLYWYRQAAGRGLQLLFYSVGIGQISSEVPQNLSASRPQDRQFILSSKKLLLSDSGFYLCAWSALPGYGYTFGSGTRLTVV.

V gene TRBV9 combines with J gene TRBJ2-6; D may be TRBD2 (5 bases). V shed 0 bases and J shed 0 bases, with 7 bases lying between them. The V gene's germline CDR1 is SGDLS and CDR2 YYNGEE. This CDR3 comprises 16 residues. CDR3 sequence (DNA): TGTGCCAGCAGCGTAGCCGAGGGCTCTGGGGCCAACGTCCTGACTTTC. It yields the protein CASSVAEGSGANVLTF.

The J gene is TRBJ1-3, the V gene TRBV27, with D maybe TRBD1 (5 bases). V shed 6 bases and J shed 2 bases, with 8 bases lying between them. This CDR3 is 13 amino acids long. The germline V gene has CDR1 MNHEY and CDR2 SMNVEV (reference sequence). DNA of the CDR3: TGTGCCAGCAGATCAGGGCCTGGAAACACCATATATTTT. Its protein product is CASRSGPGNTIYF.

The chain links TRBV9 to TRBJ1-2; 8 nucleotides align to TRBD1. Germline CDR1 SGDLS, CDR2 YYNGEE. Trimming cost V 7 bases and J 7 bases; bases outside gene matches: 6. The CDR3 sequence is 12 residues long. CDR3 sequence reads: CASSQGVGGYTF. CDR3 DNA sequence: TGTGCCAGCTCACAGGGGGTGGGTGGCTACACCTTC. Combining the CDR3 with reference TRBV9 and TRBJ1-2 gives the whole variable domain DSGVTQTPKHLITATGQRVTLRCSPRSGDLSVYWYQQSLDQGLQFLIQYYNGEERAKGNILERFSAQQFPDLHSELNLSSLELGDSALYFCASSQGVGGYTFGSGTRLTVV.

This chain links TRBV5-6 with TRBJ1-2; D unclear. V lost 0 bases, J lost 4 bases, and 4 bases lay in between. The CDR3 has 12 residues. Germline CDR1 reads SGHDT; CDR2 reads YYEEEE. The CDR3 region is CASSLASYGYTF. The CDR3 DNA sequence: TGTGCCAGCAGCTTGGCCAGCTATGGCTACACCTTC.

V and J are TRBV12-3 or TRBV12-4 and TRBJ1-1, with no clear D. Trimming stripped 6 bases from V and 5 bases from J, with 10 bases between. CDR3 length: 12 amino acids. CDR3 DNA: TGTGCCAGCAGCCCTTCGGGGACTGAAGCTTTCTTT. Protein sequence: CASSPSGTEAFF.

This clone was observed a single time. The rearrangement joins TRBV5-1 to TRBJ1-1; a possible D gene is TRBD1 (5 bases). V lost 4 bases, J lost 5 bases, and 18 bases lay in between. The CDR3 is 15 residues long. Germline V gene lookup returns CDR1 SGHRS and CDR2 YFSETQ. The DNA of the CDR3 is TGCGCCAGCAGCGCCTTTCCGGCGGGGGGGACTGAAGCTTTCTTT. It translates to CASSAFPAGGTEAFF.

The chain joins TRBV15 to TRBJ2-5, with 8 nucleotides matching TRBD2. The V segment lost 1 base and the J segment 5 bases; nucleotides outside the gene matches: 6. This CDR3 spans 15 amino acids. The germline V gene encodes CDR1 LNHNV and CDR2 YYDKDF (reference sequence). The CDR3 sequence is CATSRAGGPAETQYF. CDR3 sequence (DNA): TGTGCCACCAGCAGAGCGGGAGGGCCGGCGGAGACCCAGTACTTC.

The genes are TRBV6-2 or TRBV6-3 and TRBJ1-5, with a tentative D call TRBD1 (5 bases). The CDR3 is made up of 12 amino acids. The V end was cut by 5 bases, the J end by 7 bases, with 9 bases between. Germline V gene lookup returns CDR1 MNHEY and CDR2 SVGEGT. The CDR3 nucleotides are TGTGCCAGCAGTCGGGACTTCCAGCCCCAGCATTTT. It yields the protein CASSRDFQPQHF.

The chain employs TRBV28 and TRBJ1-2; possibly TRBD1 for D (6 bases). Germline V gene data show CDR1 as MDHEN and CDR2 as SYDVKM. CDR3 length: 14 residues. V was pared by 4 bases and J by 5 bases, with 14 bases between. The CDR3 DNA sequence: TGTGCCAGCAGTTCCGACAGGCTCGGTTATGGCTACACCTTC. It specifies CASSSDRLGYGYTF.

The chain uses TRBV29-1 and TRBJ2-3; D unresolved. Trimming stripped 7 bases from V and 0 bases from J, with 17 bases between. In germline, CDR1 is SQVTM, CDR2 ANQGSEA. The CDR3 is 15 amino acids. The CDR3 sequence is CSAERKWSSTDTQYF. The CDR3 nucleotides read TGCAGCGCCGAGAGAAAATGGAGTAGCACAGATACGCAGTATTTT.